A selection of T cell receptor beta chains follows, all from one sample in a study of cytomegalovirus exposure and HLA in healthy donors. Here immunoSEQ multiplex PCR was the method, and the copy in TCRdb shows in-frame clones only, minus some. Of about 160,000 clones listed, 60% to 70% were seen once; the top ten hold roughly 7%. The sample comprised PBMCs. The source is a woman aged 60-70 years in good health and CMV-seropositive. CDR3s include the opening cysteine and the closing phenylalanine or tryptophan. Each record gives: clone size, V gene, J gene, D gene, CDR3 DNA, CDR3 protein. The D gene is left open where the match is weak. The size of a clone is reported for some rows only, either as once, few or many, or as a class for expanded clones.

>NA|TRBV5-1|TRBJ2-3|NA
TGCGCCAGCAACCCCGACGGGTCCAAAGATACGCAGTATTTT
CASNPDGSKDTQYF
>NA|TRBV9|TRBJ2-2|NA
TGTGCCAGCAGCGTAGAAGCCCATCTCTCGGCAGGGCGGACCGGGGAGCTGTTTTTT
CASSVEAHLSAGRTGELFF
>NA|TRBV7-2|TRBJ1-2|TRBD1
TGTGCCAGCAGCTTAGCTGGACAGGGGTTTGGCTACACCTTC
CASSLAGQGFGYTF
>NA|TRBV6-6|TRBJ1-2|TRBD1
TGTGCCAGCAGTTACCCTGGACAGGCCCAGGTTGGCTACACCTTC
CASSYPGQAQVGYTF
>NA|TRBV11-3|TRBJ2-1|NA
TGTGCCAGCAGCTTAGAACCGAGCTCCTACAATGAGCAGTTCTTC
CASSLEPSSYNEQFF
>few|TRBV6-6|TRBJ2-1|TRBD1
TGTGCCAGCATTCCGGGACAGGGAGGCAATGAGCAGTTCTTC
CASIPGQGGNEQFF
>NA|TRBV28|TRBJ1-1|NA
TGTGCCAGCAGGCGATTTTTTGGGGCAAACACTGAAGCTTTCTTT
CASRRFFGANTEAFF
>NA|TRBV28|TRBJ2-7|NA
TGTGCCAGCAGTTTTAGCGGTAGCTCCTACGAGCAGTACTTC
CASSFSGSSYEQYF
>NA|TRBV4-3|TRBJ1-2|TRBD1
TGCGCCAGCAGCCAAAAGACAGGGTCGCTCCCTTACTTC
CASSQKTGSLPYF
>NA|TRBV5-1|TRBJ2-1|TRBD2
TGCGCCAGCAGCCCGAGTACCCTAGCGGGGGCTTACAATGAGCAGTTCTTC
CASSPSTLAGAYNEQFF
>NA|TRBV7-8|TRBJ2-1|NA
TGTGCCAGCAGCTCCGTAGCGCCAGACAATGAGCAGTTCTTC
CASSSVAPDNEQFF
>few|TRBV29-1|TRBJ2-3|NA
TGCAGCGTGGAGACTAGCACAGATACGCAGTATTTT
CSVETSTDTQYF
>few|TRBV10-3|TRBJ1-2|NA
TGTGCCATCAGCCAGACTGGTCCGGCGGAGGGCTACACCTTC
CAISQTGPAEGYTF
>NA|TRBV7-8|TRBJ2-1|NA
TGTGCCAGCAGCTTGAATCAGGACAATGAGCAGTTCTTC
CASSLNQDNEQFF
>NA|TRBV5-1|TRBJ2-3|NA
TGCGCCAGCAGCTTGGCGGCTAGCGTGGCAGATACGCAGTATTTT
CASSLAASVADTQYF
>NA|TRBV10-3|TRBJ2-2|NA
TGTGCCATCACGGGAGACCCAACCGGGGAGCTGTTTTTT
CAITGDPTGELFF
>NA|TRBV5-1|TRBJ2-3|TRBD2
TGCGCCAGCAGCTTGGTGGGTCTAGCGGGCTCAGATACGCAGTATTTT
CASSLVGLAGSDTQYF
>NA|TRBV23-1|TRBJ2-1|NA
TGCGCCAGCAGTCAATCGCACTGCGCCGACAATGAGCAGTTCTTC
CASSQSHCADNEQFF
>NA|TRBV5-1|TRBJ1-2|NA
TGCGCCAGCAGCTTGGGTTCCGACTATGGCTACACCTTC
CASSLGSDYGYTF
>NA|TRBV7-8|TRBJ1-1|TRBD1
TGTGCCAGCAGCTCCCCGACAGGGGGTACTGAAGCTTTCTTT
CASSSPTGGTEAFF
>once|TRBV28|TRBJ2-7|TRBD2
TGTGCCAGCAGTGGGACTAGCGGCCTTTATCTTCCCTACGAGCAGTACTTC
CASSGTSGLYLPYEQYF
>NA|TRBV4-2|TRBJ1-2|NA
TGTGCTAGCAGCCAAGGAGTTAACTATGGCTACACCTTC
CASSQGVNYGYTF
>NA|TRBV5-1|TRBJ1-2|TRBD1
TGCGCCAGCAGCACGGGAGGGGGCTCTGGCTGTGGCTACACCTTC
CASSTGGGSGCGYTF
>NA|TRBV29-1|TRBJ2-3|TRBD1
TGCAGCGTTGAAAGGGGGACAGGGGGCGCGAATACGCAGTATTTT
CSVERGTGGANTQYF
>NA|TRBV10-2|TRBJ2-4|NA
TGCGCCAGCAGTGAGATTAGTTTAGCCAAAAACATTCAGTACTTC
CASSEISLAKNIQYF
>NA|TRBV28|TRBJ2-5|NA
TGTGCCAGCAGCTCCCTCCCACAGGGAAAGTGGGAGACCCAGTACTTC
CASSSLPQGKWETQYF
>NA|TRBV18|TRBJ2-3|TRBD2
TGTGCCAGCTCACCGCCTCTGGCTAGCGGGGCGACAGATACGCAGTATTTT
CASSPPLASGATDTQYF
>NA|TRBV5-1|TRBJ2-1|TRBD2
TGCGCCAGCAGCTCCGGGACTAGCGTCGACAATGAGCAGTTCTTC
CASSSGTSVDNEQFF
>NA|TRBV9|TRBJ2-6|NA
TGTGCCAGCAGCATGAGACAACTCACTGGGGCCAACGTCCTGACTTTC
CASSMRQLTGANVLTF
>few|TRBV10-2|TRBJ1-5|NA
TGCGCCAGCAGTGTCACAGGGAATCAGCCCCAGCATTTT
CASSVTGNQPQHF
>few|TRBV5-1|TRBJ2-5|NA
TGCGCCAGCAGACCCCCCAGGGGGGAAGAGACCCAGTACTTC
CASRPPRGEETQYF
>few|TRBV7-9|TRBJ2-1|NA
TGTGCCAGCAGCGGTACGGGGGTCAGCTCCTACAATGAGCAGTTCTTC
CASSGTGVSSYNEQFF
>few|TRBV7-9|TRBJ1-1|NA
TGTGCCAGCAGCTTAGAGGGGTTGAACACCGAAGCTTTCTTT
CASSLEGLNTEAFF
>NA|TRBV5-1|TRBJ1-2|TRBD1
TGCGCCAGCAGCTTGACAGGGGGGAACTATGGCTACACCTTC
CASSLTGGNYGYTF
>NA|TRBV7-2|TRBJ1-1|NA
TGTGCCAGCAGTTTACAGGGTGTGGGCACTGAAGCTTTCTTT
CASSLQGVGTEAFF
>once|TRBV4-1|TRBJ2-1|TRBD2
TGCGCCAGCAGCCAAGACGGACTAGCCGGGAATGAGCAGTTCTTC
CASSQDGLAGNEQFF
>NA|TRBV5-1|TRBJ1-4|NA
TGCGCCAGCAGCGAACAGGGTTCTGAAAAACTGTTTTTT
CASSEQGSEKLFF
>NA|TRBV7-6|TRBJ2-7|TRBD1
TGTGCCAGCAGCCAACTACAGGGGGCTTCTGGTGAGCAGTACTTC
CASSQLQGASGEQYF
>once|TRBV5-8|TRBJ2-5|NA
TGTGCCAGCAGCGGTGTGGCGACAGGAGAAGAGACCCAGTACTTC
CASSGVATGEETQYF
>few|TRBV4-2|TRBJ2-5|TRBD1
TGTGCCGGCAGCCAAGTTTGGGACAGCCAAGAGACCCAGTACTTC
CAGSQVWDSQETQYF
>NA|TRBV28|TRBJ2-7|TRBD2
TGTGCCAGCAGTTCTGGGGGAGGGCCCCACGAGCAGTACTTC
CASSSGGGPHEQYF
>NA|TRBV7-3|TRBJ2-3|TRBD2
TGTGCCAGCAGCCCTAAAGGACTAGCGGGAGGCTCAGATACGCAGTATTTT
CASSPKGLAGGSDTQYF
>NA|TRBV27|TRBJ1-4|TRBD1
TGTGCCAGCACCCGGACAGGGGGCTATGAAAAACTGTTTTTT
CASTRTGGYEKLFF
>NA|TRBV2|TRBJ2-3|TRBD1
TGTGCCAGCAGTGTGAACAGGGGAGATACGCAGTATTTT
CASSVNRGDTQYF
>NA|TRBV10-3|TRBJ2-2|TRBD2
TGTGCCATCAGAGAGCGGGAGGGCCTCCCTAGGGGCACCGGGGAGCTGTTTTTT
CAIREREGLPRGTGELFF
>NA|TRBV7-9|TRBJ1-5|TRBD1
TGTGCCAGCAGCACCGGACAGGGGGAGGGCCAGCCCCAGCATTTT
CASSTGQGEGQPQHF
>NA|TRBV4-3|TRBJ1-5|TRBD1
TGCGCCAGCAGCCAAGAATGGGGACAGGTTTACAATCAGCCCCAGCATTTT
CASSQEWGQVYNQPQHF
>few|TRBV28|TRBJ2-1|TRBD1
TGTGCCAGCAGAGTTAGCCTGGATCCAGGGGGAAATGAGCAGTTCTTC
CASRVSLDPGGNEQFF
>NA|TRBV10-1|TRBJ2-4|TRBD1
TGCGCCAGCAGTGAGTCGCTACAGGGGAAAAACATTCAGTACTTC
CASSESLQGKNIQYF